This TCR beta chain was observed in a study of regulatory T cells (dated 2018 in TCRdb). Regarding the study in general: The study compared T-cell receptor beta repertoires of sorted regulatory, conventional CD4+ and CD8+ T cells in CD3G-deficient patients with those in healthy controls. What the authors observed across the whole study: In patients, repertoires had restricted unique TRB V-J pairs and skewed V and J gene usage, with regulatory T cells showing the most marked changes. Compared with control CD8+ cells, CD8+ T cells derived from patients showed a nonsignificant trend toward reduced Shannon entropy.

Of note for this clone: The antigen it recognizes is unknown. The sample holds no much larger clone one base away, and base qualities are not on file.

CDR1 MDHEN and CDR2 SYDVKM are derived from the germline V gene. Trimming takes 1 base from V and 0 bases from J, and the germline ends sit 13 bases apart. The CDR3 spans 16 residues, from the cysteine through the phenylalanine. Left in the record is the CDR3 DNA by itself, 48 bases read in frame from the first base. All CD3G-deficient patients had evidence of autoimmunity, which was more severe in two of the patients. At the time of testing, the patients were between 2 and 39 years old, and their CD4+ and CD8+ T cells had reduced naive proportions and increased memory proportions. The patient group comprised more than 5 individuals with CD3G deficiency. An international network of physicians across the United States, Europe and Asia provided the patient samples and clinical data. Peripheral blood mononuclear cells were isolated by Ficoll density separation. CD3+ CD8+ CD4- T cells were isolated on a FACSAria cell sorter.

For the multiplex PCR, 52 forward TRBV primers and 13 reverse TRBJ primers were used, and amplification bias was corrected with both assay-based and computational methods. Within the immunoSEQ assay, multiplex PCR amplified rearranged TRB loci from genomic DNA. An Illumina HiSeq platform was used to sequence the TRB amplicons. Processing in the source paper ran as follows. Custom algorithms error-filtered the raw sequences and aligned them to reference gene sequences, after which the immunoSEQ online tools were used for analysis. Frequencies of productive and nonproductive TRB rearrangements were assessed among unique sequences as well as among total sequences. Assessment of potential self-reactivity relied on the hydrophobicity of positions 6 and 7 in the TRB CDR3, along with their amino acid composition. Prism software was used to run t tests, Mann-Whitney tests or two-way ANOVA for comparisons between groups. TCRdb limited this immuneACCESS table to in-frame rearrangements with V and J called. A share of clones is missing; checked studies link under half to unresolved V genes, and the rest is unexplained. Clone size and V and J calls were adopted from that table, with D and trimming inferred from the DNA. This sample comprises approximately 5,400 clones, approximately 84% of them detected only once. 31% of the sample is held by the ten biggest clonotypes.

The sequence was collected from a child aged 5 to 17 with CD3G deficiency. Source material: CD8+ T cells sorted from blood. The sequence links TRBV28 to TRBJ2-7; the D gene identity is not certain. This receptor has the CDR3 CASSLSVGKSSYEQYF. DNA sequence: TGTGCCAGCAGTTTATCCGTAGGCAAGAGCTCCTACGAGCAGTACTTC.